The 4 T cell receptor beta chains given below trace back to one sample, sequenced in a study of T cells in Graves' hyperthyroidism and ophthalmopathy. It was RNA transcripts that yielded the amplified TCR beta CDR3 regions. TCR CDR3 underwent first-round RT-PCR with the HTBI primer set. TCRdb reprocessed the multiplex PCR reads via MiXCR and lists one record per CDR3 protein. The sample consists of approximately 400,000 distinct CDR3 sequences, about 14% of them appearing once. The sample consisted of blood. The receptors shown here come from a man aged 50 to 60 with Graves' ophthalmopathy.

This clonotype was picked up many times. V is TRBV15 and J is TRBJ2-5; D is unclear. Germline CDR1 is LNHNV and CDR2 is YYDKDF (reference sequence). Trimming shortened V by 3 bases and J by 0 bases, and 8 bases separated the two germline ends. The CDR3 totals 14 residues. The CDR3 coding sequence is TGTGCCACCAGCAGGGACCTAAACCAAGAGACCCAGTACTTC. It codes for CATSRDLNQETQYF. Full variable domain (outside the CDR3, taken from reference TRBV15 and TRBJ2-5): DAMVIQNPRYQVTQFGKPVTLSCSQTLNHNVMYWYQQKSSQAPKLLFHYYDKDFNNEADTPDNFQSRRPNTSFCFLDIRSPGLGDTAMYLCATSRDLNQETQYFGPGTRLLVL.

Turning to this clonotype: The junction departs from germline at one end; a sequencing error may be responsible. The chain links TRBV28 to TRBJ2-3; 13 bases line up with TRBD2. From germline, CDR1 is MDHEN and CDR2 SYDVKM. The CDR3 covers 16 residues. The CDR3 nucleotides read TGTACCAGCAGTTTAGGTACTAGCGGGAGGGCCGGTACGCAGTATTTT. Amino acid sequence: CTSSLGTSGRAGTQYF.

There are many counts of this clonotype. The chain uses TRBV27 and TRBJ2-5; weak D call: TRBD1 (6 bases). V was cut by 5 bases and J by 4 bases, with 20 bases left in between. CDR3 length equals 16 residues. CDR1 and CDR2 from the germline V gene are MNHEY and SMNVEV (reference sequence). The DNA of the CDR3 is TGTGCCAGCAGTAACCGGGACACATGGCTTACAGAGACCCAGTACTTC. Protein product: CASSNRDTWLTETQYF.

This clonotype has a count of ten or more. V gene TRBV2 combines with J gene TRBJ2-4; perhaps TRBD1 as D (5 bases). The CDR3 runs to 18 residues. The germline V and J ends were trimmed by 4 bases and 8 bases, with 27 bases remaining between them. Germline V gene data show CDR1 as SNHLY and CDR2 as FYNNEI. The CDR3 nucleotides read TGTGCCAGCAGTGGGCGCCAGGGCCTCCGGTTGAATGTGGACATTCAGTACTTC. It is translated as CASSGRQGLRLNVDIQYF.